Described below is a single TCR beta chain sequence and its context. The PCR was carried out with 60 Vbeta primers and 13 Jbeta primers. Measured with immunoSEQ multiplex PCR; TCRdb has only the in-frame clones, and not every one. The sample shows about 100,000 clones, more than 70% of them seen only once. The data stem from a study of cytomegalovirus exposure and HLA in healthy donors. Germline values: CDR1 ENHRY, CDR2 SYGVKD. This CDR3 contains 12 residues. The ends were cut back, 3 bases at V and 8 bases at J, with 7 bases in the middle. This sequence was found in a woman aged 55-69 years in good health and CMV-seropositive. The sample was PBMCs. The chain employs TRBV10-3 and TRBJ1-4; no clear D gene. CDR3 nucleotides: TGTGCCATCAGTGATCGAGGGGAAAAACTGTTTTTT. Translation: CAISDRGEKLFF.